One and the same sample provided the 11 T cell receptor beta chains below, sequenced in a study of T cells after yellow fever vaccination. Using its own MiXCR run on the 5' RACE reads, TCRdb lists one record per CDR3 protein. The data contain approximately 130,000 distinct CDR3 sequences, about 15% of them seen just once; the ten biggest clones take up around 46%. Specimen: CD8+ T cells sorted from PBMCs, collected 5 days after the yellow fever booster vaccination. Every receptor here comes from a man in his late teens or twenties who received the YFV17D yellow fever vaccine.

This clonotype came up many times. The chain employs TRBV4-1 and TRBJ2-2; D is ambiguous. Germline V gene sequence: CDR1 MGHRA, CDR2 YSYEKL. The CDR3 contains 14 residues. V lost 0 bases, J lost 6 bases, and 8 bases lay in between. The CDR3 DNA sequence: TGCGCCAGCAGCCAAGAAGAGGTAGCCGGGGAGCTGTTTTTT. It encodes CASSQEEVAGELFF.

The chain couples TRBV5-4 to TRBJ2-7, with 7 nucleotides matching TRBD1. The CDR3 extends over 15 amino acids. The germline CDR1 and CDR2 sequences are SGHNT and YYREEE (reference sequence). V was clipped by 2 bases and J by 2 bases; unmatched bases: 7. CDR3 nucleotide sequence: TGTGCCAGCAGCTTATCGGGACAGAGACCCTACGAGCAGTACGTC. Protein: CASSLSGQRPYEQYV.

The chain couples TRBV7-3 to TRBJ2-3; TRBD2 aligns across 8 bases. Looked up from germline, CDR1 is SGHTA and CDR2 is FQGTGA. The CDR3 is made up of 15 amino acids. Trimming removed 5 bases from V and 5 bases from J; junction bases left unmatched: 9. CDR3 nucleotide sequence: TGTGCCAGCAGCCAAGCGGCCAGCGGGGGAGATACGCAGTATTTT. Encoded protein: CASSQAASGGDTQYF.

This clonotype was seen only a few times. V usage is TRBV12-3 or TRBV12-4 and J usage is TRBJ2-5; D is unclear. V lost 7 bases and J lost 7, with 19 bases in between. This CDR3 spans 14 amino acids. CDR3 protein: CASILGPITGTQYF. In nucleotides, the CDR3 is TGTGCCAGCATCCTTGGCCCCATAACGGGGACCCAGTACTTC.

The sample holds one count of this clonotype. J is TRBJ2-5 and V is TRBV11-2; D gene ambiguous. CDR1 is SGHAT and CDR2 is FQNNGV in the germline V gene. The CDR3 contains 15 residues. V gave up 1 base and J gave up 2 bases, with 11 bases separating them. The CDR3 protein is CASSLGPRPQETQYF. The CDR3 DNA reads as TGTGCCAGCAGCTTAGGGCCGAGGCCTCAAGAGACCCAGTACTTC.

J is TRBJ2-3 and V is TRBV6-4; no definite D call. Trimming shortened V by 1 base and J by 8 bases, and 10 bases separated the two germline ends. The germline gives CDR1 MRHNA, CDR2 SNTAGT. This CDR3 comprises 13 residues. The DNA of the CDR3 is TGTGCCAGCAGTGACTTGATGGGCAGTACGCAGTATTTT. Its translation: CASSDLMGSTQYF.

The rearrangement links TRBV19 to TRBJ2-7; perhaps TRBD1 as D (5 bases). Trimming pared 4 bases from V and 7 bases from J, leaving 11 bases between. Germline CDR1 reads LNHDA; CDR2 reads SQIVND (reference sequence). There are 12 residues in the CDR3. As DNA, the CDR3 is TGTGCCAGTAGTAAGGGGTGGACGGAGCAGTACTTC. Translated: CASSKGWTEQYF.

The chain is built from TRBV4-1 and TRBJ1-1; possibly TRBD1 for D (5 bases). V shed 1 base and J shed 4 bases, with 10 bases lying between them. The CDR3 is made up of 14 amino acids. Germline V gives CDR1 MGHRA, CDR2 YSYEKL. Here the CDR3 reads CASSQVRALTEAFF. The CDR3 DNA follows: TGCGCCAGCAGCCAAGTCAGGGCTCTCACTGAAGCTTTCTTT.

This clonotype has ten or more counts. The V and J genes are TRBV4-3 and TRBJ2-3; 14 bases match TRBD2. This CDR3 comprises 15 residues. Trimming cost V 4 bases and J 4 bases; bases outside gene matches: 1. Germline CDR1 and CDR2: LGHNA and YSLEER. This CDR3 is CASSPTSGGADTQYF. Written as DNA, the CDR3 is TGCGCCAGCAGCCCGACTAGCGGGGGGGCAGATACGCAGTATTTT.

The CDR3 sequence is CASRPTGGNTEAFF. The CDR3 nucleotides read TGTGCCAGCAGACCGACGGGAGGGAACACTGAAGCTTTCTTT. This chain connects TRBV7-6 to TRBJ1-1; D is ambiguous. V gave up 6 bases and J gave up 1 base, with 12 bases separating them. CDR1 is SGHVS, CDR2 FNYEAQ, per germline. This CDR3 contains 14 residues.

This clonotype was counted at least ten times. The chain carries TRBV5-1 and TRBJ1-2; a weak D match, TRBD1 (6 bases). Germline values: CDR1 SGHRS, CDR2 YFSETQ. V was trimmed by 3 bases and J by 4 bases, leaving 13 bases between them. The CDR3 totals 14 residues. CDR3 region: CASSSRDTFYGYTF. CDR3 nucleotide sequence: TGCGCCAGCAGCTCCCGGGACACCTTCTATGGCTACACCTTC.